The 26 T cell receptor beta chains listed next were all sequenced from one sample in a study of cytomegalovirus exposure and HLA in healthy donors. A multiplex PCR was run with 60 Vbeta primers and 13 Jbeta primers. Libraries were prepared by immunoSEQ multiplex PCR; TCRdb keeps only in-frame clonotypes and omits some of them. The sample lists 150,000 or so clones, roughly 77% occurring once. The sequenced sample consisted of PBMCs. These receptors all come from a man aged 40-55 years in good health and CMV-seronegative.

This clone has a handful of counts. The V gene is TRBV2, the J gene TRBJ1-5, with D perhaps TRBD1 (5 bases). This CDR3 has 13 residues. The germline CDR1 and CDR2 sequences are SNHLY and FYNNEI. The V and J ends lost 8 bases and 3 bases respectively, with 11 bases between them. The CDR3 sequence is CASDRRANQPQHF. The CDR3 region has the DNA TGTGCCAGCGACAGAAGGGCCAATCAGCCCCAGCATTTT.

This clone was picked up a small number of times. The rearrangement links TRBV9 to TRBJ1-1; possible D gene TRBD1, 5 bases. CDR3 length equals 14 residues. V was cut by 5 bases and J by 4 bases, with 15 bases left in between. Germline CDR1 and CDR2: SGDLS and YYNGEE. The DNA for the CDR3 is TGTGCCAGCAGACCTTTAGGGGCCGGCACTGAAGCTTTCTTT. Translating it yields CASRPLGAGTEAFF. The whole variable domain, filled in from reference TRBV9 and TRBJ1-1, reads DSGVTQTPKHLITATGQRVTLRCSPRSGDLSVYWYQQSLDQGLQFLIQYYNGEERAKGNILERFSAQQFPDLHSELNLSSLELGDSALYFCASRPLGAGTEAFFGQGTRLTVV.

This rearrangement joins TRBV5-1 to TRBJ1-3; tentative D call: TRBD1 (6 bases). The CDR3 covers 16 residues. With 0 bases removed from V and 2 bases from J, the gap between germline ends came to 12 bases. The V gene's germline CDR1 is SGHRS and CDR2 YFSETQ. The CDR3 region is CASSLGPTGTGNTIYF. CDR3 coding DNA: TGCGCCAGCAGCTTGGGGCCAACAGGGACTGGAAACACCATATATTTT. The variable domain in full, with the rest retrieved from reference TRBV5-1 and TRBJ1-3, is KAGVTQTPRYLIKTRGQQVTLSCSPISGHRSVSWYQQTPGQGLQFLFEYFSETQRNKGNFPGRFSGRQFSNSRSEMNVSTLELGDSALYLCASSLGPTGTGNTIYFGEGSWLTVV.

The chain is built from TRBV15 and TRBJ2-3, with 8 bases lining up with TRBD2. The germline gives CDR1 LNHNV, CDR2 YYDKDF (reference sequence). This CDR3 spans 15 amino acids. V dropped 3 bases and J dropped 5; count of bases not matched to a gene: 7. CDR3 in DNA: TGTGCCACCAGCAGCCGGGGGGGCGGAAAAGATACGCAGTATTTT. The encoded protein is CATSSRGGGKDTQYF.

This chain uses TRBV25-1 with TRBJ2-1; no clear D gene. Germline loops: CDR1 MGHDK, CDR2 SYGVNS. The V end was cut by 6 bases, the J end by 0 bases, with 9 bases between. This CDR3 is built from 14 residues. The CDR3 bases are TGTGCCAGCAGAACAAGAAGCTCCTACAATGAGCAGTTCTTC. Translation: CASRTRSSYNEQFF.

The rearrangement links TRBV19 to TRBJ1-5; maybe TRBD1 (5 bases). The CDR3 totals 16 residues. The germline V and J ends were trimmed by 2 bases and 0 bases, with 11 bases remaining between them. Germline V lookup: CDR1 LNHDA, CDR2 SQIVND (reference sequence). The CDR3 here is CASSIRGGYSNQPQHF. The DNA of the CDR3 is TGTGCCAGTAGTATAAGGGGAGGGTATAGCAATCAGCCCCAGCATTTT.

This chain links TRBV9 with TRBJ1-2, with D possibly matching TRBD1 (5 bases). With 4 bases removed from V and 7 bases from J, the gap between germline ends came to 14 bases. This CDR3 has 13 amino acids. CDR1 and CDR2 from the germline V gene are SGDLS and YYNGEE. The CDR3 DNA reads TGTGCCAGCAGCCCCCAGAGGCAGGGTGGCTACACCTTC. It is translated as CASSPQRQGGYTF.

CDR3 protein: CASKRQGAAFF. CDR3 sequence (DNA): TGTGCCAGCAAGAGACAGGGTGCAGCTTTCTTT. This chain links TRBV5-5 with TRBJ1-1, with 7 bases matching TRBD1. From germline, CDR1 is SGHKS and CDR2 YYEKEE (reference sequence). CDR3 length equals 11 residues. Trimming at V came to 6 bases and at J to 10 bases, leaving 6 bases not matched to a gene.

The V gene is TRBV5-1, the J gene TRBJ2-7; D unresolved. Trimming left V 1 base short and J 0 bases short, with 8 bases between. Per the germline V gene, CDR1 is SGHRS and CDR2 is YFSETQ. This CDR3 region has 14 residues. CDR3 sequence: CASSLILSSYEQYF. CDR3 DNA: TGCGCCAGCAGCTTGATTCTAAGCTCCTACGAGCAGTACTTC. The whole variable domain, remainder taken from reference TRBV5-1 and TRBJ2-7, is KAGVTQTPRYLIKTRGQQVTLSCSPISGHRSVSWYQQTPGQGLQFLFEYFSETQRNKGNFPGRFSGRQFSNSRSEMNVSTLELGDSALYLCASSLILSSYEQYFGPGTRLTVT.

The chain links TRBV28 to TRBJ2-7, with 7 bases that match TRBD2. The trim removed 8 bases at V and 1 base at J, leaving 14 bases unmatched. Germline CDR1 MDHEN, CDR2 SYDVKM. The CDR3 covers 16 residues. The CDR3 spells CASWTGGGPGSYEQYF. CDR3 nucleotides: TGTGCCAGCTGGACCGGGGGAGGGCCGGGGTCCTACGAGCAGTACTTC.

This clone appeared once. V usage is TRBV28 and J usage is TRBJ2-3; 7 nucleotides align to TRBD1. This CDR3 is 16 amino acids long. Germline V lookup: CDR1 MDHEN, CDR2 SYDVKM. With V trimmed by 8 bases and J by 2 bases, 13 bases remained unmatched. The CDR3 DNA is TGTGCCAGCCTCCCCCGAATAGGGGGCTTCACAGATACGCAGTATTTT. It specifies CASLPRIGGFTDTQYF.

This rearrangement joins TRBV19 to TRBJ2-7; perhaps TRBD2 as D (5 bases). This CDR3 spans 15 amino acids. Germline V gives CDR1 LNHDA, CDR2 SQIVND (reference sequence). V lost 2 bases to trimming and J lost 3 bases, with 14 bases between them. Here the CDR3 DNA reads TGTGCCAGTAGTATATTGGGGTTCGAGGGCTACGAGCAGTACTTC. Its protein is CASSILGFEGYEQYF. Using reference TRBV19 and TRBJ2-7 for the parts outside the CDR3, the full variable domain is DGGITQSPKYLFRKEGQNVTLSCEQNLNHDAMYWYRQDPGQGLRLIYYSQIVNDFQKGDIAEGYSVSREKKESFPLTVTSAQKNPTAFYLCASSILGFEGYEQYFGPGTRLTVT.

The chain links TRBV19 to TRBJ1-4; 7 positions agree with TRBD1. The V gene end was trimmed by 6 bases and the J gene end by 0 bases; junction bases not matched to a gene: 4. Looked up from germline, CDR1 is LNHDA and CDR2 is SQIVND (reference sequence). This CDR3 region has 15 residues. CDR3: CASSGTAATNEKLFF. Written as DNA, the CDR3 is TGTGCCAGTAGCGGGACAGCTGCAACTAATGAAAAACTGTTTTTT.

This clone was seen more than once but under ten times. This sample includes further DNA sequences coding for the same CDR3. This chain uses TRBV6-5 with TRBJ1-2, with 7 bases aligning to TRBD1. This CDR3 region has 14 residues. The V segment lost 6 bases and the J segment 4 bases; nucleotides outside the gene matches: 8. CDR1 is MNHEY, CDR2 SVGAGI, per germline. In nucleotides, the CDR3 is TGTGCCAGCAGCTACACGACAGGGAGCTATGGCTACACCTTC. Amino acids: CASSYTTGSYGYTF.

This clone was seen a handful of times. The chain links TRBV7-9 to TRBJ1-1; D remains ambiguous. Germline V lookup: CDR1 SEHNR, CDR2 FQNEAQ (reference sequence). With 5 bases removed from V and 0 bases from J, the gap between germline ends came to 13 bases. There are 15 residues in the CDR3. CDR3 sequence (DNA): TGTGCCAGCAGCCCGATGACAACCATGAACACTGAAGCTTTCTTT. Residues: CASSPMTTMNTEAFF.

The sample holds a few counts of this clone. The chain has TRBV7-6 and TRBJ2-2; D is perhaps TRBD1 (7 bases). V lost 6 bases, J lost 7 bases, and 18 bases lay in between. Germline V gene lookup returns CDR1 SGHVS and CDR2 FNYEAQ. The CDR3 has 15 amino acids. The chain's CDR3 is CASSPQGGFYGELFF. The CDR3 DNA reads as TGTGCCAGCAGTCCCCAGGGGGGATTCTACGGGGAGCTGTTTTTT. Variable domain in full (rest from reference TRBV7-6 and TRBJ2-2): GAGVSQSPRYKVTKRGQDVALRCDPISGHVSLYWYRQALGQGPEFLTYFNYEAQQDKSGLPNDRFSAERPEGSISTLTIQRTEQRDSAMYRCASSPQGGFYGELFFGEGSRLTVL.

In DNA, the CDR3 is TGTGCCAGCAGCCCTAGGACAGGCAGGGTAGTTTATGGCTACACCTTC. Protein: CASSPRTGRVVYGYTF. V and J are TRBV7-8 and TRBJ1-2; 7 bases are shared with TRBD1. Germline V gene sequence: CDR1 SGHVS, CDR2 FQNEAQ. The CDR3 extends over 16 amino acids. V trimming: 5 bases; J trimming: 5 bases; junction bases outside the gene matches: 14.

The chain recombines TRBV7-3 with TRBJ2-5, with 7 bases lining up with TRBD1. The CDR3 totals 14 residues. In germline, CDR1 is SGHTA, CDR2 FQGTGA. V lost 3 bases, J lost 4 bases, and 5 bases stayed unmatched. For the CDR3, the DNA is TGTGCCAGCAGCTTTGAGGGGGCGGGAGAGACCCAGTACTTC. Its translation: CASSFEGAGETQYF.

The chain links TRBV5-1 to TRBJ2-1, with 9 bases lining up with TRBD1. With 0 bases clipped from V and 7 bases from J, the junction kept 5 bases outside the gene matches. In germline, CDR1 is SGHRS, CDR2 YFSETQ. The CDR3 extends over 15 amino acids. CDR3 DNA sequence: TGCGCCAGCAGCTTGGGTGGGACAGGGCCGAATGAGCAGTTCTTC. Its protein product is CASSLGGTGPNEQFF.

The chain has TRBV9 and TRBJ2-7; 7 nucleotides align to TRBD1. V shed 0 bases and J 4 bases; nucleotides not matched to a gene: 7. Per germline, CDR1 SGDLS and CDR2 YYNGEE. This CDR3 is 15 amino acids long. CDR3 loop: CASSVEPGGRYEQYF. Written as DNA, the CDR3 is TGTGCCAGCAGCGTAGAGCCAGGGGGTAGGTACGAGCAGTACTTC.

This clone turned up a few times. The gene calls are TRBV5-1 and TRBJ1-1; maybe TRBD1 (5 bases). V lost 0 bases and J lost 6, with 9 bases in between. The V gene's germline CDR1 is SGHRS and CDR2 YFSETQ. This CDR3 region has 13 residues. CDR3 loop: CASSLGRDAEAFF. The CDR3 coding sequence is TGCGCCAGCAGCTTGGGGAGGGACGCTGAAGCTTTCTTT.

The chain couples TRBV5-8 to TRBJ2-1; TRBD1 agrees at 9 bases. The CDR3 totals 13 residues. Unmatched junction bases numbered 4, after V lost 5 bases and J lost 7 bases. CDR1 and CDR2 (germline): SGHTS, YDEGEE. CDR3 protein: CASSRDRVNEQFF. CDR3 coding DNA: TGTGCCAGCAGTCGGGACAGGGTTAATGAGCAGTTCTTC.

In its sample, this clone was seen a few times. The chain couples TRBV30 to TRBJ1-1; maybe TRBD1 (5 bases). There are 12 residues in the CDR3. Germline CDR1 reads GTSNPN; CDR2 reads SVGIG (reference sequence). V was pared by 5 bases and J by 1 base, with 8 bases between. CDR3 in DNA: TGTGCCTGGGGAGACAGGAACACTGAAGCTTTCTTT. This codes for CAWGDRNTEAFF. The whole variable domain, remainder taken from reference TRBV30 and TRBJ1-1, is SQTIHQWPATLVQPVGSPLSLECTVEGTSNPNLYWYRQAAGRGLQLLFYSVGIGQISSEVPQNLSASRPQDRQFILSSKKLLLSDSGFYLCAWGDRNTEAFFGQGTRLTVV.

The J gene is TRBJ2-1, the V gene TRBV5-8; possible D gene TRBD2, 5 bases. Germline loops: CDR1 SGHTS, CDR2 YDEGEE. The CDR3 length is 15 residues. Trimming removed 1 base from V and 7 bases from J, with 15 bases in between. The CDR3 here is CASSLRSISGNEQFF. Written as DNA, the CDR3 is TGTGCCAGCAGCTTGAGGAGCATCTCGGGGAATGAGCAGTTCTTC. Complete variable domain (other parts from reference TRBV5-8 and TRBJ2-1): EAGVTQSPTHLIKTRGQQATLRCSPISGHTSVYWYQQALGLGLQFLLWYDEGEERNRGNFPPRFSGRQFPNYSSELNVNALELEDSALYLCASSLRSISGNEQFFGPGTRLTVL.

The rearrangement links TRBV19 to TRBJ1-1, with 8 bases lining up with TRBD1. Germline V gene lookup returns CDR1 LNHDA and CDR2 SQIVND (reference sequence). The CDR3 loop spans 15 amino acids. V dropped 4 bases and J dropped 6; count of bases not matched to a gene: 10. Here the CDR3 reads CASSKGQGAVAEAFF. For the CDR3, the DNA is TGTGCCAGTAGTAAAGGGCAGGGGGCGGTTGCTGAAGCTTTCTTT.

The rearrangement joins TRBV7-2 to TRBJ2-1; 8 bases agree with TRBD1. The ends lost 3 bases at V and 3 bases at J; junction bases unmatched: 4. This CDR3 is built from 15 residues. Looked up from germline, CDR1 is SGHTA and CDR2 is FQGNSA. The DNA of the CDR3 is TGTGCCAGCAGCTTTACAGGGGGGTACTACAATGAGCAGTTCTTC. This codes for CASSFTGGYYNEQFF.